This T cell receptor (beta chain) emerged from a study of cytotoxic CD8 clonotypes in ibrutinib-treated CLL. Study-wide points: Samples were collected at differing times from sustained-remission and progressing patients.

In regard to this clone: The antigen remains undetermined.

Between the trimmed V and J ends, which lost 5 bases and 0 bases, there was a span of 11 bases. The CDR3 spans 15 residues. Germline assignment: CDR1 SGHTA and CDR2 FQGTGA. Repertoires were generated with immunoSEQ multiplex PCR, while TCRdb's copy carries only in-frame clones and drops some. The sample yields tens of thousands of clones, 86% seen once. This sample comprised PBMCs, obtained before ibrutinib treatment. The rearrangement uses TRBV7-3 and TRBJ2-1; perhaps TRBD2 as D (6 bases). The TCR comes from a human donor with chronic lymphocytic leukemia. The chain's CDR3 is CASSPAGYSYNEQFF. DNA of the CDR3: TGTGCCAGCAGCCCGGCGGGGTACTCCTACAATGAGCAGTTCTTC.